Listed here are 32 T cell receptor beta chains from one sample, sequenced in a study of beta chain features in type 1 diabetes. Sequenced material consisted of expressed TCRB transcripts (all of the isolated RNA was reverse transcribed). The table came from immunoSEQ multiplex PCR; TCRdb's copy has only in-frame clones and leaves some out. The profile shows some 150,000 clones, approximately 9.8% of them singletons. The specimen was central memory CD4+ T cells from blood. The source is a woman aged 40 to 50 in good health.

This clone was recorded a few times. The V gene is TRBV10-3, the J gene TRBJ1-1; unclear D gene. Trimming stripped 4 bases from V and 5 bases from J, with 11 bases between. CDR1 and CDR2 (germline): ENHRY, SYGVKD. This CDR3 region has 13 residues. The CDR3 DNA sequence: TGTGCCATCAGTGCCCTTGGAGTTACTGAAGCTTTCTTT. Its protein is CAISALGVTEAFF.

The gene calls are TRBV7-8 and TRBJ2-1; 10 bases are shared with TRBD1. V was pared by 6 bases and J by 7 bases, with 21 bases of the junction left unmatched. CDR3 length: 19 amino acids. Germline V gene sequence: CDR1 SGHVS, CDR2 FQNEAQ. The CDR3 loop reads CASSRNRPAETGGLNEQFF. In DNA form, the CDR3 reads TGTGCCAGCAGTCGAAACCGACCCGCGGAGACAGGGGGCCTAAATGAGCAGTTCTTC.

This clone was counted ten times or more. The gene calls are TRBV29-1 and TRBJ1-2, with no clear D. The CDR3 loop spans 12 amino acids. Trimming removed 4 bases at V and 5 bases at J, with 11 bases between. CDR1 SQVTM and CDR2 ANQGSEA come from the germline V gene. The CDR3 nucleotides read TGCAGCGTTGTAGCCGGGGAGTATGGCTACACCTTC. This gives the protein CSVVAGEYGYTF.

The chain recombines TRBV5-8 with TRBJ1-5; D not certain. The CDR3 is 15 residues long. V gave up 3 bases and J gave up 6 bases, with 16 bases separating them. CDR1 SGHTS and CDR2 YDEGEE come from the germline V gene. CDR3 loop: CASSSQRYEGQPQHF. CDR3 DNA: TGTGCCAGCAGCTCCCAGCGGTACGAGGGTCAGCCCCAGCATTTT.

This chain joins TRBV18 and TRBJ2-7; D is perhaps TRBD1 (5 bases). The CDR3 loop spans 14 amino acids. Trimming removed 1 base at V and 3 bases at J, with 10 bases between. Per germline, CDR1 KGHSH and CDR2 LQKENI. CDR3 DNA: TGTGCCAGCTCACCACAGGGCAGGGACTACGAGCAGTACTTC. Translation gives CASSPQGRDYEQYF.

This chain joins TRBV15 and TRBJ2-1; TRBD2 might be the D (5 bases). Trimming left V 1 base short and J 8 bases short, with 6 bases between. Germline V gives CDR1 LNHNV, CDR2 YYDKDF (reference sequence). The length of the CDR3 is 12 residues. The CDR3 DNA sequence: TGTGCCACCAGCAGAGGGCGGGATGAGCAGTTCTTC. Protein: CATSRGRDEQFF.

A few counts support this clone. The chain's CDR3 is CASSPEGREFQPQHF. The CDR3 DNA is TGTGCCAGCAGTCCGGAGGGCAGGGAATTCCAGCCCCAGCATTTT. The chain joins TRBV7-2 to TRBJ1-5, with D tentatively TRBD1 (5 bases). CDR1 is SGHTA, CDR2 FQGNSA, per germline. Trimming took off 6 bases at V and 7 bases at J, with 19 bases between the two ends. The CDR3 has 15 residues.

The V call is TRBV30, the J call TRBJ1-6, with D uncertain. This CDR3 region has 16 residues. With 0 bases removed from V and 9 bases from J, the gap between germline ends came to 18 bases. CDR1 GTSNPN and CDR2 SVGIG come from the germline V gene (reference sequence). CDR3 nucleotides: TGTGCCTGGAGTGTAGTGGACTTCGTTTCAGGTTCACCCCTCCACTTT. Its translation is CAWSVVDFVSGSPLHF.

This clone has more than one count but fewer than ten. The genes are TRBV5-1 and TRBJ2-7, with 7 bases lining up with TRBD2. Germline V gene sequence: CDR1 SGHRS, CDR2 YFSETQ. V was pared by 0 bases and J by 2 bases, with 2 bases of the junction left unmatched. The CDR3 loop spans 14 amino acids. The CDR3 here is CASSLEAGPYEQYF. In DNA, the CDR3 is TGCGCCAGCAGCTTGGAAGCGGGGCCCTACGAGCAGTACTTC.

The chain couples TRBV5-1 to TRBJ2-5; TRBD1 matches at 9 bases. The CDR3 runs 14 residues. V lost 4 bases to trimming and J lost 2 bases; unmatched junction nucleotides: 3. Germline-derived CDR1 and CDR2 are SGHRS and YFSETQ. The CDR3 nucleotides read TGCGCCAGCAGCACGGGACAGGGTCAAGAGACCCAGTACTTC. This codes for CASSTGQGQETQYF.

V usage is TRBV7-2 and J usage is TRBJ1-2, with TRBD1 as a possible D gene (5 bases). The CDR3 has 14 amino acids. V was shortened by 3 bases and J by 7 bases, with 15 bases between the two germline ends. Germline assignment: CDR1 SGHTA and CDR2 FQGNSA. CDR3 nucleotides: TGTGCCAGCAGCTTGGGTGGGACGCGGGGTGGCTACACCTTC. Translation gives CASSLGGTRGGYTF.

In this sample, this clone turned up a few times. V gene TRBV14 combines with J gene TRBJ2-1; 8 bases fit TRBD2. The CDR3 is 14 amino acids. CDR1 SGHDN and CDR2 FVKESK come from the germline V gene. The V segment lost 4 bases and the J segment 9 bases; nucleotides outside the gene matches: 8. CDR3 protein: CASSRPGGLSEQFF. The DNA for the CDR3 is TGTGCCAGCAGCCGCCCGGGGGGGTTGAGTGAGCAGTTCTTC.

V usage is TRBV5-6 and J usage is TRBJ2-7; D possibly corresponds to TRBD2 (7 bases). The length of the CDR3 is 18 residues. V lost 1 base and J 3 bases, leaving 23 bases between the germline ends. CDR1 and CDR2 from the germline V gene are SGHDT and YYEEEE. Written as DNA, the CDR3 is TGTGCCAGCAGCTTGCGGGGGGCCTCCAATTTGGGGGTCTACGAGCAGTACTTC. It translates to CASSLRGASNLGVYEQYF. The full variable domain, its missing parts supplied by reference TRBV5-6 and TRBJ2-7, is DAGVTQSPTHLIKTRGQQVTLRCSPKSGHDTVSWYQQALGQGPQFIFQYYEEEERQRGNFPDRFSGHQFPNYSSELNVNALLLGDSALYLCASSLRGASNLGVYEQYFGPGTRLTVT.

V gene TRBV19 combines with J gene TRBJ1-5, with D perhaps matching TRBD1 (5 bases). Trimming cost V 7 bases and J 6 bases, with 16 bases left between them. The length of the CDR3 is 14 residues. In germline, CDR1 is LNHDA, CDR2 SQIVND (reference sequence). CDR3 protein: CASKLTGEFQPQHF. Here the CDR3 DNA reads TGTGCCAGTAAACTAACGGGGGAGTTTCAGCCCCAGCATTTT.

This clone showed up just a few times. The V and J genes are TRBV4-2 and TRBJ2-3, with 8 bases identical to TRBD2. From germline, CDR1 is LGHNA and CDR2 YNFKEQ. This CDR3 has 18 residues. Unmatched junction bases numbered 9, after V lost 1 base and J lost 0 bases. The CDR3 sequence: CASSQVGRGGPSTDTQYF. The CDR3 DNA reads as TGTGCCAGCAGCCAAGTGGGGCGCGGGGGGCCTAGCACAGATACGCAGTATTTT.

This clone showed up just a few times. The CDR3 here is CASSPQVDGTEAFF. CDR3 bases: TGTGCCAGCAGTCCCCAGGTGGATGGCACTGAAGCTTTCTTT. The chain joins TRBV27 to TRBJ1-1, with D uncertain. Trimming pared 5 bases from V and 4 bases from J, leaving 14 bases between. Germline CDR1 MNHEY, CDR2 SMNVEV (reference sequence). This CDR3 contains 14 residues.

CDR3 loop: CASSALAGTGRGYTF. The CDR3 region has the DNA TGTGCCAGTAGTGCACTGGCCGGGACAGGAAGGGGCTACACCTTC. The chain has TRBV19 and TRBJ1-2, with 8 bases that match TRBD1. Looked up from germline, CDR1 is LNHDA and CDR2 is SQIVND (reference sequence). This CDR3 spans 15 amino acids. Trimming at V came to 5 bases and at J to 8 bases, leaving 13 bases not matched to a gene.

This clone was detected many times. The chain combines TRBV5-4 with TRBJ2-2, with TRBD1 as a possible D gene (6 bases). CDR1 and CDR2 (germline): SGHNT, YYREEE (reference sequence). The CDR3 contains 15 residues. V was pared by 5 bases and J by 1 base, with 12 bases between. This CDR3 reads CASSPGTQNTGELFF. DNA for the CDR3: TGTGCCAGCAGTCCCGGGACACAGAACACCGGGGAGCTGTTTTTT.

This clone was seen many times. The chain couples TRBV10-3 to TRBJ2-2, with 9 bases identical to TRBD1. The V gene end was trimmed by 6 bases and the J gene end by 4 bases; junction bases not matched to a gene: 3. CDR1 is ENHRY and CDR2 is SYGVKD in the germline V gene. The CDR3 totals 14 residues. CDR3 residues: CAIRGQGGTGELFF. In DNA form, the CDR3 reads TGTGCCATCAGGGGACAGGGAGGCACCGGGGAGCTGTTTTTT.

This clone was counted a few times. The CDR3 coding sequence is TGTGCCAGCAGTCCGCGGGGGTATTTTGAGACCCAGTACTTC. Its protein product is CASSPRGYFETQYF. This chain connects TRBV5-6 to TRBJ2-5; TRBD2 matches 7 bases. Per the germline V gene, CDR1 is SGHDT and CDR2 is YYEEEE. After removal of 5 bases from V and 5 bases from J, the junction contained 9 bases not matched to a gene. The CDR3 loop spans 14 amino acids.

This clone was counted between two and nine times. CDR3 sequence (DNA): TGTGCCAGCAGTCCCACAAGGAACACTGAAGCTTTCTTT. This translates into CASSPTRNTEAFF. V usage is TRBV6-1 and J usage is TRBJ1-1, with D unclear. The ends were cut back, 5 bases at V and 1 base at J, with 8 bases in the middle. The V gene's germline CDR1 is MNHNS and CDR2 SASEGT. This CDR3 is built from 13 residues.

The DNA for the CDR3 is TGTGCCAGCAGCCTTAGCGGGGCCGGCACAGATACGCAGTATTTT. It specifies CASSLSGAGTDTQYF. V and J are TRBV4-2 and TRBJ2-3, with 8 bases identical to TRBD2. V shed 4 bases, J shed 1 base, and the junction held 4 bases outside the gene matches. CDR1 and CDR2 from the germline V gene are LGHNA and YNFKEQ. The CDR3 runs to 15 residues.

DNA for the CDR3: TGCGCCAGCAGCTTTGGGAGGACCGACAATGAGCAGTTCTTC. This codes for CASSFGRTDNEQFF. This sequence joins TRBV5-1 and TRBJ2-1, with D maybe TRBD2 (6 bases). The V gene's germline CDR1 is SGHRS and CDR2 YFSETQ. V dropped 2 bases and J dropped 5 bases, with 11 bases sitting between them. The CDR3 runs 14 residues.

This chain connects TRBV2 to TRBJ2-7; no firm D call. The CDR3 is made up of 15 amino acids. The germline gives CDR1 SNHLY, CDR2 FYNNEI. V was clipped by 5 bases and J by 2 bases, with 16 bases between them. The CDR3 region is CASSNRHENAYEQYF. CDR3 DNA: TGTGCCAGCAGTAACAGACACGAAAATGCCTACGAGCAGTACTTC.

This chain uses TRBV7-9 with TRBJ1-2; TRBD1 is a possible D gene (5 bases). Germline CDR1 SEHNR, CDR2 FQNEAQ (reference sequence). Trimming shortened V by 4 bases and J by 2 bases, and 14 bases separated the two germline ends. The CDR3 is 15 residues long. CDR3 sequence reads: CASSSYQGTNYGYTF. The DNA for the CDR3 is TGTGCCAGCAGCTCATACCAGGGTACCAACTATGGCTACACCTTC.

The sample holds a few counts of this clone. V and J are TRBV6-1 and TRBJ1-6; 9 nucleotides agree with TRBD1. Per the germline V gene, CDR1 is MNHNS and CDR2 is SASEGT. The CDR3 spans 16 residues. Germline trimming cut 4 bases from V and 10 bases from J; bases unmatched to any gene: 11. For the CDR3, the DNA is TGTGCCAGCAGTGGCAGCGGGACAGGGTTTCGGTCACCCCTCCACTTT. Its protein is CASSGSGTGFRSPLHF.

This chain connects TRBV5-1 to TRBJ1-1, with TRBD1 matching 8 bases. There are 14 residues in the CDR3. With 1 base clipped from V and 7 bases from J, the junction kept 6 bases outside the gene matches. Germline CDR1 and CDR2: SGHRS and YFSETQ. CDR3 residues: CASSLNIQGGEAFF. CDR3 DNA: TGCGCCAGCAGCTTGAATATACAGGGGGGTGAAGCTTTCTTT.

The chain links TRBV6-4 to TRBJ2-1; D unclear. V was clipped by 0 bases and J by 9 bases, with 15 bases between them. The CDR3 has 15 residues. Germline CDR1 MRHNA, CDR2 SNTAGT. CDR3 nucleotide sequence: TGTGCCAGCAGTGACTCGTACGTAAAGAGTGCTGAGCAGTTCTTC. It specifies CASSDSYVKSAEQFF.

In this sample, this clone turned up a few times. The chain joins TRBV7-2 to TRBJ2-2; 9 bases map to TRBD2. Germline CDR1 is SGHTA and CDR2 is FQGNSA. The J segment lost 5 bases and the V segment lost 2 bases, leaving 12 bases of the junction unmatched. The CDR3 has 18 residues. The CDR3 loop reads CASSLLVVSGGLTGELFF. The DNA of the CDR3 is TGTGCCAGCAGCTTACTAGTCGTTAGCGGGGGTTTGACCGGGGAGCTGTTTTTT. Looking up the rest from reference TRBV7-2 and TRBJ2-2 gives the full variable domain: GAGVSQSPSNKVTEKGKDVELRCDPISGHTALYWYRQSLGQGLEFLIYFQGNSAPDKSGLPSDRFSAERTGGSVSTLTIQRTQQEDSAVYLCASSLLVVSGGLTGELFFGEGSRLTVL.

The CDR3 region is CATSNRQLGETQYF. The CDR3 DNA sequence: TGCGCCACTTCTAACCGACAGCTTGGGGAGACCCAGTACTTC. This chain connects TRBV10-1 to TRBJ2-5; D possibly corresponds to TRBD1 (5 bases). With 10 bases removed from V and 5 bases from J, the gap between germline ends came to 20 bases. This CDR3 region has 14 residues. Germline CDR1 WNHNN, CDR2 SYGVQD (reference sequence).

The chain links TRBV7-2 to TRBJ2-3, with TRBD2 matching over 11 bases. Per the germline V gene, CDR1 is SGHTA and CDR2 is FQGNSA. There are 14 residues in the CDR3. Unmatched junction bases numbered 5, after V lost 2 bases and J lost 10 bases. The CDR3 loop reads CASSLSLAGGSQYF. DNA of the CDR3: TGTGCCAGCAGCTTAAGTCTAGCGGGGGGCTCGCAGTATTTT. Looking up the rest from reference TRBV7-2 and TRBJ2-3 gives the full variable domain: GAGVSQSPSNKVTEKGKDVELRCDPISGHTALYWYRQSLGQGLEFLIYFQGNSAPDKSGLPSDRFSAERTGGSVSTLTIQRTQQEDSAVYLCASSLSLAGGSQYFGPGTRLTVL.

The J gene is TRBJ2-5, the V gene TRBV4-1; D gene unclear. Germline CDR1 reads MGHRA; CDR2 reads YSYEKL. With 0 bases removed from V and 7 bases from J, the gap between germline ends came to 15 bases. CDR3 size: 15 residues. CDR3 sequence reads: CASSQERGKSGTQYF. The CDR3 DNA sequence: TGCGCCAGCAGCCAAGAACGAGGAAAATCCGGGACCCAGTACTTC.